The sequence of this T cell receptor (beta chain) was determined in a study of blood T cells in healthy people across ages. Sample-barcoded 5' priming and a J-beta primer mix drove a second PCR of 7 to 11 cycles. Via MiXCR, TCRdb re-called the 5' RACE reads, giving one row per CDR3 protein. The data show 1.5 million to 2 million distinct CDR3 sequences, under 30% seen once. This clonotype was counted a few times. Germline CDR1 reads LGHDT; CDR2 reads YNNKEL (reference sequence). The CDR3 sequence is 14 residues long. The sample taken for sequencing was blood. This sequence was found in a young woman in good health. This sequence joins TRBV3-1 and TRBJ2-5, with a possible D match to TRBD2 (6 bases). The better agreement between TRBJ2-7 and the DNA end casts doubt on the J call. The CDR3 spells CASSRTSIFGEQYF. The CDR3 DNA reads TGTGCCAGCAGCCGCACTAGCATCTTTGGCGAGCAGTACTTC.